This T cell receptor beta chain was identified in a study of shared clonotypes between healthy human individuals. The method was immunoSEQ multiplex PCR; TCRdb's version includes in-frame clones alone and lacks a portion of them. This sample has about 2.1 million clones, with roughly 95% found just once. The CDR3 has 14 amino acids. Between the trimmed V and J ends, which lost 3 bases and 5 bases, there was a span of 13 bases. Germline V lookup: CDR1 MNHEY, CDR2 SMNVEV (reference sequence). The naive CD8 subset, CD45RO-negative cells positively selected for CCR7, excluded terminally differentiated effector memory CD45RA+ cells.

The sequenced material came from naive CD8+ T cells from PBMCs. The chain recombines TRBV27 with TRBJ2-5; D ambiguous. This sequence originates from a man between 18 and 35 years old in good health. Some clones in this sample may be carry-over from other donors' samples. The CDR3 DNA is TGTGCCAGCAGTTTTTCACAGCGTCCCGAGACCCAGTACTTC. Encoded protein: CASSFSQRPETQYF.